This is a list of T cell receptor beta chains from one sample in a study of blood T cells in healthy people across ages. TCRdb called the 5' RACE reads again in MiXCR, with one record for every CDR3 protein. Of 800,000 or so distinct CDR3 sequences in the sample, 20% to 25% are singletons; the top ten hold approximately 4%. The data were also submitted as part of a second study, on T cells of mothers and their children.

Input material: blood. These receptors were taken from a boy between 10 and 17 years old in good health. Each CDR3 is given with its conserved first and last residue. The D gene is left open where the match is weak. A row's size may be missing; if present it is once, few, many or a size class.

many	TRBV6-6	-	TRBJ1-5	TGTGCCAGCAGTTACGACGGAATTGGGGGCAATCAGCCCCAGCATTTT	CASSYDGIGGNQPQHF
few	TRBV7-2	TRBD1	TRBJ2-5	TGTGCCAGCAGTTTCCCGGGACAGGGATCGGGCACTGGGACCCAGTACTTC	CASSFPGQGSGTGTQYF
-	TRBV29-1	-	TRBJ1-1	TGCAGCGTTGAATCGGGTACTGAAGCTTTCTTT	CSVESGTEAFF
-	TRBV6-1	-	TRBJ2-3	TGTGCCAGCAGTCCGACAGGATCGCAAGGTACGCAGTATTTT	CASSPTGSQGTQYF
-	TRBV12-3/TRBV12-4	TRBD2	TRBJ2-3	TGTGCCAGCAGTCGGGCTAGCGGGAGAGCCGATACGCAGTATTTT	CASSRASGRADTQYF
-	TRBV7-9	-	TRBJ1-1	TGTGCCAGCAGCCAAGGAGGGGACACCCACACTGAAGCTTTCTTT	CASSQGGDTHTEAFF
few	TRBV2	-	TRBJ1-5	TGTGCCAGCAGTTCCGGGTTGGGCAATCAGCCCCAGCATTTT	CASSSGLGNQPQHF
few	TRBV28	-	TRBJ2-6	TGTGCCAGCACCCTAAACTCTGGGGCCAACGTCCTGACTTTC	CASTLNSGANVLTF
few	TRBV25-1	-	TRBJ2-7	TGTGCCAGCAGCGATGGAGGGCCTGTGGACGAGCAGTACTTC	CASSDGGPVDEQYF
-	TRBV20-1	-	TRBJ2-2	TGCAGTGTCCCAAGGGTTTGGGGGACGGAGAACACCGGGGAGCTGGTTTTT	CSVPRVWGTENTGELVF
few	TRBV4-1	TRBD1	TRBJ1-4	TGCGCCAGCAGCGTACAGGGGGCTGGTAATGAAAAACTGTTTTTT	CASSVQGAGNEKLFF
-	TRBV12-3/TRBV12-4	TRBD2	TRBJ2-1	TGTGCCAGCAGTTCGGGGACTAGCGGGGTGATGGGTGAGCAGTTCTTC	CASSSGTSGVMGEQFF
-	TRBV24-1	TRBD1	TRBJ1-1	TGTGCCACCGTCGGCGCAGGGGGCAAGGGCACTGAAGCTTTCTTT	CATVGAGGKGTEAFF
few	TRBV28	TRBD1	TRBJ1-2	TGTGCCAGCAGGGACAGGGAAGGCTATGGCTACACCTTC	CASRDREGYGYTF
-	TRBV4-2	TRBD1	TRBJ2-4	TGTGCCAGCAGCCAAGAGGTCAGGGGGCAAGCCAAAAACATTCAGTACTTC	CASSQEVRGQAKNIQYF
-	TRBV5-1	-	TRBJ2-7	TGCGCCAGCAGCGAGGGACCAAACTCCTACGAGCAGTACTTC	CASSEGPNSYEQYF
-	TRBV20-1	-	TRBJ2-5	TGCAGTGCTGCAATAGGAAGGACCATCCTATTAGGCAGTTTGTACCAAGAGACCCAGTACTTC	CSAAIGRTILLGSLYQETQYF
-	TRBV4-3	TRBD1	TRBJ2-1	TGCGCCAGCAGCCAAGCCCCGGACAGGGAATCCCACAATGAGCAGTTCTTC	CASSQAPDRESHNEQFF
-	TRBV10-3	TRBD1	TRBJ2-5	TGTGCCATCAGCTGGGACAGCCAAGAGACCCAGTACTTC	CAISWDSQETQYF
few	TRBV7-2	TRBD1	TRBJ2-7	TGTGCCAGCAGCGCACAAGACAGGGACGAGCAGTACTTC	CASSAQDRDEQYF
-	TRBV5-1	-	TRBJ1-2	TGCGCCAGCAGCTTGGATCCAGGGACCAGGAGGGGCTACACCTTC	CASSLDPGTRRGYTF
few	TRBV9	-	TRBJ1-1	TGTGCCAGCAGCGCGGACACCCTCAACACTGAAGCTTTCTTT	CASSADTLNTEAFF